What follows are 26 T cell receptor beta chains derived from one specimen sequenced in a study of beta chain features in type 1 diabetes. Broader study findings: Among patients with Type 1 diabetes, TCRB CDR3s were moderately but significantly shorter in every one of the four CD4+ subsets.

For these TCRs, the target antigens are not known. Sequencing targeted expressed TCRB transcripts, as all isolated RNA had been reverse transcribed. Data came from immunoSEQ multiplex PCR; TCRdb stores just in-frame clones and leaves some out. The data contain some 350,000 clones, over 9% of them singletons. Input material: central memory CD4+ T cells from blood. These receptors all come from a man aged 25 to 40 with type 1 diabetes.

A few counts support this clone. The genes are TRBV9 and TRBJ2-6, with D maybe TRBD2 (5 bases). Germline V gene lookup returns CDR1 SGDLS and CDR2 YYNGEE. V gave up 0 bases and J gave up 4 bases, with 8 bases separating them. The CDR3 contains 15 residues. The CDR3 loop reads CASSVGGPGANVLTF. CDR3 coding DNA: TGTGCCAGCAGCGTAGGAGGGCCCGGGGCCAACGTCCTGACTTTC.

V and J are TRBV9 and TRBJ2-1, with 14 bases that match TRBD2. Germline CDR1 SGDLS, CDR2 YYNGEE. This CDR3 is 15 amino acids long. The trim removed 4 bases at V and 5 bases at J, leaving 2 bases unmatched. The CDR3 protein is CASSKGLAGDNEQFF. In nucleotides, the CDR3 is TGTGCCAGCAGCAAGGGACTAGCGGGAGACAATGAGCAGTTCTTC.

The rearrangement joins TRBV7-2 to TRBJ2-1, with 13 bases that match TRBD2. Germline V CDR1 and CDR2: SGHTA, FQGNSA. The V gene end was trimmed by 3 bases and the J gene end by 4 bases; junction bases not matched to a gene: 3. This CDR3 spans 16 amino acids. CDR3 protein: CASSFPGLAGYNEQFF. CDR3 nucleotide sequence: TGTGCCAGCAGCTTCCCGGGACTAGCGGGATACAATGAGCAGTTCTTC.

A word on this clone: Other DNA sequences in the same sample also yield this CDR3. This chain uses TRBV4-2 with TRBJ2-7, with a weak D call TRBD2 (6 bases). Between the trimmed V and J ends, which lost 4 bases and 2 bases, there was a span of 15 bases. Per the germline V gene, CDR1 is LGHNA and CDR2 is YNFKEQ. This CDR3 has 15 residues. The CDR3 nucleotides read TGTGCCAGCAGCCCCGAGGGACTGTCCACCTACGAGCAGTACTTC. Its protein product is CASSPEGLSTYEQYF.

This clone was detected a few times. The CDR3 DNA sequence: TGTGCACTTGGTGGGGTTAGCCAGGCTGGCGAGCAGTACTTC. As protein: CALGGVSQAGEQYF. This rearrangement joins TRBV12-1 to TRBJ2-7. TRBV12-1 represents a pseudogene. The CDR3 extends over 14 amino acids.

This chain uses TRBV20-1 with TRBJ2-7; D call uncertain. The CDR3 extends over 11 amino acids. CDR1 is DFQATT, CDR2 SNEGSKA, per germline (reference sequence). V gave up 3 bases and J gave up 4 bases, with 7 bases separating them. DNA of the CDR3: TGCAGTGCTAGGTATACTTACGAGCAGTACTTC. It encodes CSARYTYEQYF.

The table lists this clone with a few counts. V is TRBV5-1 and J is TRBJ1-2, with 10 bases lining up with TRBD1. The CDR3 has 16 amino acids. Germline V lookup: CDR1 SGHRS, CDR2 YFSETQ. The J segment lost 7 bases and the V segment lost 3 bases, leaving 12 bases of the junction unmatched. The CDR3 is CASSYYGTGATGGYTF. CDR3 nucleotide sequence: TGCGCCAGCAGCTACTACGGGACAGGGGCTACGGGTGGCTACACCTTC.

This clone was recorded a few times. The CDR3 region is CASSRGTGGMDTQYF. For the CDR3, the DNA is TGCGCCAGCAGCCGGGGGACAGGGGGTATGGATACGCAGTATTTT. J is TRBJ2-3 and V is TRBV4-3, with 11 bases identical to TRBD1. The trim removed 4 bases at V and 6 bases at J, leaving 6 bases unmatched. This CDR3 has 15 residues. Germline assignment: CDR1 LGHNA and CDR2 YSLEER.

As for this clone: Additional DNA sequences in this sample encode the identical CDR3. CDR3 sequence reads: CASSLGHSYEQYF. CDR3 coding DNA: TGTGCCAGCAGTTTGGGCCACTCCTACGAGCAGTACTTC. This sequence joins TRBV6-5 and TRBJ2-7; D is unclear. The CDR3 totals 13 residues. Between the trimmed V and J ends, which lost 4 bases and 0 bases, there was a span of 7 bases. Germline V gives CDR1 MNHEY, CDR2 SVGAGI.

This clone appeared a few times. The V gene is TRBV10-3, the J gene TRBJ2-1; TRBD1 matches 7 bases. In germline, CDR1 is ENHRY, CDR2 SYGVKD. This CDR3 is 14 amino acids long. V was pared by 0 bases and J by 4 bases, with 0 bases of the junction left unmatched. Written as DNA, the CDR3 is TGTGCCATCAGTGAGTCGACAGGGTACAATGAGCAGTTCTTC. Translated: CAISESTGYNEQFF.

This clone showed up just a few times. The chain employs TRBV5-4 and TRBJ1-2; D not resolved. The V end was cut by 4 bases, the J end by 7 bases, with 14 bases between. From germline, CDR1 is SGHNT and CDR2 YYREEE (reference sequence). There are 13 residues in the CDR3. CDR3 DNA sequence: TGTGCCAGCAGCCAAGCCACGGACGGTGGCTACACCTTC. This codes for CASSQATDGGYTF. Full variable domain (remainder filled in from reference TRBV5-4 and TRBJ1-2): ETGVTQSPTHLIKTRGQQVTLRCSSQSGHNTVSWYQQALGQGPQFIFQYYREEENGRGNFPPRFSGLQFPNYSSELNVNALELDDSALYLCASSQATDGGYTFGSGTRLTVV.

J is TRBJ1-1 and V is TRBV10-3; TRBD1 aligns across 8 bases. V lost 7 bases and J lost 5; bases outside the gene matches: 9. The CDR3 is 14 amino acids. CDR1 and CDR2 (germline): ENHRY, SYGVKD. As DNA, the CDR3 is TGTGCCATCAAAATACAGGGGGAGAGTACTGAAGCTTTCTTT. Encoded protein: CAIKIQGESTEAFF.

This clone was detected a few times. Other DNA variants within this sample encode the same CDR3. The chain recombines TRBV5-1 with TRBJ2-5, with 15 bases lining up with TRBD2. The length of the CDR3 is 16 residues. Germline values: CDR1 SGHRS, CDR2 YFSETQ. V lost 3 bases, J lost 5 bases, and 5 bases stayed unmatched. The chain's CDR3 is CASSSGLAGGGETQYF. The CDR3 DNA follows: TGCGCCAGCAGCTCGGGACTAGCGGGAGGAGGGGAGACCCAGTACTTC. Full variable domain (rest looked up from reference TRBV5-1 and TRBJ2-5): KAGVTQTPRYLIKTRGQQVTLSCSPISGHRSVSWYQQTPGQGLQFLFEYFSETQRNKGNFPGRFSGRQFSNSRSEMNVSTLELGDSALYLCASSSGLAGGGETQYFGPGTRLLVL.

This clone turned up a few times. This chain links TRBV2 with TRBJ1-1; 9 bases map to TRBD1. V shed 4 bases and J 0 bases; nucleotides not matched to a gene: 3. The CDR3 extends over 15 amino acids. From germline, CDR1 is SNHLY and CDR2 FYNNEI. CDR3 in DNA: TGTGCCAGCAGTGTACAGGGGGCTATGAACACTGAAGCTTTCTTT. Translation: CASSVQGAMNTEAFF.

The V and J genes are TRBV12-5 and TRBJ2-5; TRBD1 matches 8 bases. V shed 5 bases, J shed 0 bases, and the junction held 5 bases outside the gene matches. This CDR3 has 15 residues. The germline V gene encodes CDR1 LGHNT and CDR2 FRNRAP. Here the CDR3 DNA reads TGTGCTAGTGGTCCTGGACAGGGCTACCAAGAGACCCAGTACTTC. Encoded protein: CASGPGQGYQETQYF. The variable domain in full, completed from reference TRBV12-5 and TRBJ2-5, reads DARVTQTPRHKVTEMGQEVTMRCQPILGHNTVFWYRQTMMQGLELLAYFRNRAPLDDSGMPKDRFSAEMPDATLATLKIQPSEPRDSAVYFCASGPGQGYQETQYFGPGTRLLVL.

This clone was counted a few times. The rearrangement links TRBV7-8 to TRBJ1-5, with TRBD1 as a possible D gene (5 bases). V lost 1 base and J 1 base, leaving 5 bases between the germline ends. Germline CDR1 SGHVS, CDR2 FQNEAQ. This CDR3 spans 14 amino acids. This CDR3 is CASSLGQSNQPQHF. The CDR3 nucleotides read TGTGCCAGCAGCTTAGGACAGAGCAATCAGCCCCAGCATTTT.

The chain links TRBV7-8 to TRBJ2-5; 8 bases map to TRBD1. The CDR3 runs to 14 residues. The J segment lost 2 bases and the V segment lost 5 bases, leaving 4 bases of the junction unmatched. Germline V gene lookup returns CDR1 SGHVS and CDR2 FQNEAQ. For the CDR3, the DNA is TGTGCCAGCAGCCGCCGGACAGGGCAAGAGACCCAGTACTTC. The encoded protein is CASSRRTGQETQYF.

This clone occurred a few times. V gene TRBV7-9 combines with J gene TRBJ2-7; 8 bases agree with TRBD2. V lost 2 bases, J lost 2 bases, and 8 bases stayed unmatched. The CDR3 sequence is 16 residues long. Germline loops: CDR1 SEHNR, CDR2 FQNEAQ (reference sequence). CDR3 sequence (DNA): TGTGCCAGCAGCTTAAATCGCGGGAGGCGTCCCTACGAGCAGTACTTC. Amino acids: CASSLNRGRRPYEQYF.

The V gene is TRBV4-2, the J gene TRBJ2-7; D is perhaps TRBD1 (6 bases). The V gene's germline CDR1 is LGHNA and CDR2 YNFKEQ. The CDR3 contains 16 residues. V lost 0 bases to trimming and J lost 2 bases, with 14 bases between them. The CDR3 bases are TGTGCCAGCAGCCAAGAAGGGGGAGATGGGGCCTACGAGCAGTACTTC. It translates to CASSQEGGDGAYEQYF.

The CDR3 DNA reads as TGTGCCAGCAGCTTAGGAGGGGCGGGAAACACTGAAGCTTTCTTT. It encodes CASSLGGAGNTEAFF. The chain has TRBV5-5 and TRBJ1-1; D is perhaps TRBD1 (5 bases). CDR1 SGHKS and CDR2 YYEKEE come from the germline V gene (reference sequence). V was pared by 2 bases and J by 2 bases, with 13 bases between. This CDR3 is 15 amino acids long.

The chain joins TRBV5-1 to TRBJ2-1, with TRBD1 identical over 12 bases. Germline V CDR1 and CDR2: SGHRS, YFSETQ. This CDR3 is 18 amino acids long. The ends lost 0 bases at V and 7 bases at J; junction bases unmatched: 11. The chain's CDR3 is CASSLVAAGGQGANEQFF. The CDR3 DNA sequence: TGCGCCAGCAGCTTGGTCGCTGCTGGGGGACAGGGGGCAAATGAGCAGTTCTTC.

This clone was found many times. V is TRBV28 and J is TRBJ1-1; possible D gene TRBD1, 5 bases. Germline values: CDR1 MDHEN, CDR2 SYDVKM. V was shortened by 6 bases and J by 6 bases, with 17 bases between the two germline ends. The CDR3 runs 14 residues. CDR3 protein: CASRPRTKGPEAFF. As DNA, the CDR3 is TGTGCCAGCAGGCCCCGGACAAAAGGCCCTGAAGCTTTCTTT.

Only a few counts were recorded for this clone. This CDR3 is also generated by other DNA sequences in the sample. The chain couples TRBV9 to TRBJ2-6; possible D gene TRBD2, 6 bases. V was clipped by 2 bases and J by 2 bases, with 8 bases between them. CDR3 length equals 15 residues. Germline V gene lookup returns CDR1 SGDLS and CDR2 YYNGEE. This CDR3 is CASSVGGAGANVLTF. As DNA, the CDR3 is TGTGCCAGCAGCGTGGGGGGAGCTGGGGCCAACGTCCTGACTTTC.

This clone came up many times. Here the CDR3 reads CASSPIRSNRGPGELFF. The CDR3 DNA reads TGTGCCAGCTCACCAATCAGGAGTAACAGGGGACCCGGGGAGCTGTTTTTT. The chain employs TRBV18 and TRBJ2-2; TRBD1 matches 7 bases. Germline CDR1 reads KGHSH; CDR2 reads LQKENI. The ends lost 2 bases at V and 6 bases at J; junction bases unmatched: 12. The CDR3 totals 17 residues. The whole variable domain, filled in from reference TRBV18 and TRBJ2-2, reads NAGVMQNPRHLVRRRGQEARLRCSPMKGHSHVYWYRQLPEEGLKFMVYLQKENIIDESGMPKERFSAEFPKEGPSILRIQQVVRGDSAAYFCASSPIRSNRGPGELFFGEGSRLTVL.

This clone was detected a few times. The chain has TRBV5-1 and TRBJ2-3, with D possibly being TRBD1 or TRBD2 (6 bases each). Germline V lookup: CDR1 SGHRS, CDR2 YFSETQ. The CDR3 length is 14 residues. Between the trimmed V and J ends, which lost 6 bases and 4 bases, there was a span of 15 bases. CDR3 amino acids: CASTLGGIADTQYF. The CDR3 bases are TGCGCCAGCACCCTAGGGGGGATCGCAGATACGCAGTATTTT.

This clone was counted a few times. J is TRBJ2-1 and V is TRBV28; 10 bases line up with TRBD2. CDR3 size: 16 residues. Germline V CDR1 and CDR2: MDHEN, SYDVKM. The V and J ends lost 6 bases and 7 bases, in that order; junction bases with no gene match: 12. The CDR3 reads CASSRASGSFTNEQFF. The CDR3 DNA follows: TGTGCCAGCAGCCGTGCTAGCGGGAGTTTTACGAATGAGCAGTTCTTC.